The rows below give T cell receptor beta chains drawn from one sample of a study of T cell repertoires in cytomegalovirus infection. The antigens of these receptors remain unknown. TCRdb fed the reads into MiXCR, producing one record per CDR3 protein. Here the sample spans some 940,000 distinct CDR3 sequences, roughly 30% being singletons. Material: cultured CD8+ T cells from PBMCs, obtained from culture after CMV antigen stimulation. The receptors were sampled from a human donor in good health (CMV status not recorded). Some clones in this sample may be carry-over from other donors' samples. Each CDR3 is given with its conserved first and last residue. D genes are given only for firm matches. Clone size is given for some rows only: seen once, a few or many times, or a class if the clone is expanded.

CASRGLALDNEQFF	TGTGCCAGCAGGGGACTAGCGTTGGACAATGAGCAGTTCTTC	-	TRBD2	TRBV7-9	TRBJ2-1
CSCWTGTNSGANVLTF	TGCAGCTGTTGGACAGGGACAAACTCTGGGGCCAACGTCCTGACTTTC	-	TRBD1	TRBV29-1	TRBJ2-6
CASARTGGSYEQYF	TGTGCCAGCGCAAGGACAGGGGGCTCCTACGAGCAGTACTTC	-	TRBD1	TRBV2	TRBJ2-7
CASSPRPWGAPYNEQFF	TGTGCCAGCAGCCCCAGGCCGTGGGGGGCTCCTTACAATGAGCAGTTCTTC	many	-	TRBV7-6	TRBJ2-1
CASSQDVRRDPHGYTF	TGCGCCAGCAGCCAAGATGTCCGGAGAGATCCTCATGGCTACACCTTC	-	-	TRBV4-3	TRBJ1-2
CASLTGIVNGYTF	TGTGCCAGCCTAACAGGGATCGTTAATGGCTACACCTTC	-	-	TRBV2	TRBJ1-2
CASSQDGEGEAEKLFF	TGTGCCAGCAGCCAAGATGGGGAAGGGGAGGCGGAAAAACTGTTTTTT	-	-	TRBV4-2	TRBJ1-4
CASSPGDRLNEKLFF	TGTGCCAGCAGCCCGGGGGACAGGCTTAATGAAAAACTGTTTTTT	few	TRBD1	TRBV7-9	TRBJ1-4
CATSGGSGETQYF	TGTGCTACCTCCGGGGGGTCGGGGGAGACCCAGTACTTC	few	TRBD2	TRBV12-5	TRBJ2-5
CASSAQQGPDTQYF	TGTGCCAGCAGCGCCCAACAGGGGCCAGATACGCAGTATTTT	-	TRBD1	TRBV9	TRBJ2-3
CASSLPGRKNTGELFF	TGTGCCAGCAGCTTACCGGGACGGAAGAACACCGGGGAGCTGTTTTTT	few	-	TRBV7-9	TRBJ2-2
CASSLGQGADSPLHF	TGTGCCAGCAGCCTAGGACAGGGGGCTGATTCACCCCTCCACTTT	few	TRBD1	TRBV27	TRBJ1-6
CASSQEERGEYPEQFF	TGTGCCAGCAGCCAAGAGGAGCGGGGGGAGTATCCTGAGCAGTTCTTC	few	TRBD2	TRBV14	TRBJ2-1
CASSPEDVGDTEAFF	TGTGCCAGCAGCCCCGAGGACGTGGGGGACACTGAAGCTTTCTTT	many	-	TRBV7-8	TRBJ1-1
CASSSGRYNSPLHF	TGTGCCAGCAGCTCCGGCAGGTATAATTCACCCCTCCACTTT	-	-	TRBV7-9	TRBJ1-6
CASSVPREGGTEAFF	TGTGCCAGCAGCGTTCCAAGGGAAGGTGGCACTGAAGCTTTCTTT	-	-	TRBV9	TRBJ1-1
CASSLTEGAWDTQYF	TGTGCCAGCAGCTTAACGGAAGGTGCTTGGGATACGCAGTATTTT	-	-	TRBV7-9	TRBJ2-3
CASSGPGQGQETQYF	TGTGCCAGCAGTGGCCCTGGGCAGGGCCAAGAGACCCAGTACTTC	-	-	TRBV2	TRBJ2-5